One sample yielded the 15 T cell receptor beta chains listed below, sequenced in a study of blood T cell repertoires in COVID-19. Measured with immunoSEQ multiplex PCR; TCRdb has only the in-frame clones, and not every one. The sample lists around 79,000 clones; roughly 91% were seen once. Sequencing used peripheral blood. The receptor source for this set is a man in his 70s with active or convalescent COVID-19.

This clone was counted between two and nine times. This CDR3 is missing its conserved last phenylalanine or tryptophan, likely due to a read error. The DNA is omitted, as the CDR3 cannot be located on it reliably, and the CDR3 follows TCRdb's listing. The V call is TRBV3-1 (or the pseudogene TRBV3-2), the J call TRBJ1-2. The CDR3 is made up of 13 amino acids, end residues included. Germline CDR1 reads LGHDT; CDR2 reads YNNKEL (reference sequence). The CDR3 reads CASSQAGGQNHNY.

The V and J genes are TRBV9 and TRBJ2-5, with D maybe TRBD1 (6 bases). V lost 3 bases and J 2 bases, leaving 11 bases between the germline ends. Germline CDR1 reads SGDLS; CDR2 reads YYNGEE. The CDR3 runs 14 residues. The CDR3 region has the DNA TGTGCCAGCAGCGCCCGGACAGCTCAAGAGACCCAGTACTTC. It encodes CASSARTAQETQYF.

On this clone itself: At one of its ends the junction is not consistent with the germline gene, which may arise from a read error. The chain links TRBV7-7 to TRBJ2-1, with 11 bases matching TRBD2. Germline assignment: CDR1 SSHAT and CDR2 FNYEAQ (reference sequence). The CDR3 loop spans 15 amino acids. CDR3 residues: CASSPTSGRINEQFF. Written as DNA, the CDR3 is TGTGCTAGCAGCCCTACTAGCGGGAGAATCAATGAGCAGTTCTTC.

V usage is TRBV4-2 and J usage is TRBJ2-3; the match to TRBD2 covers 7 bases. The V segment lost 0 bases and the J segment 5 bases; nucleotides outside the gene matches: 8. From germline, CDR1 is LGHNA and CDR2 YNFKEQ. The CDR3 contains 16 residues. The CDR3 DNA follows: TGTGCCAGCAGCCAAGAGGAGCGGGATATGGAAGATACGCAGTATTTT. Amino acids: CASSQEERDMEDTQYF.

The genes are TRBV10-3 and TRBJ1-3; D not certain. The germline V and J ends were trimmed by 7 bases and 4 bases, with 23 bases remaining between them. The germline gives CDR1 ENHRY, CDR2 SYGVKD. The CDR3 contains 17 residues. CDR3 coding DNA: TGTGCCATCACCCTCAGGCCGGGAGCTCTTGGGGGAAACACCATATATTTT. This gives the protein CAITLRPGALGGNTIYF.

The chain combines TRBV10-3 with TRBJ2-1, with 7 bases lining up with TRBD2. V was pared by 0 bases and J by 3 bases, with 8 bases of the junction left unmatched. Germline CDR1 and CDR2: ENHRY and SYGVKD. The CDR3 is 17 residues long. The CDR3 sequence is CAISESAGVKYYNEQFF. The CDR3 DNA follows: TGTGCCATCAGTGAGTCGGCGGGAGTAAAATACTACAATGAGCAGTTCTTC.

This clone showed up just once. CDR3 nucleotide sequence: TGCAGTGCTAGTTCGCTAGCAAGACGGTACTTC. It is translated as CSASSLARRYF. The genes are TRBV20-1 and TRBJ2-7; TRBD2 is a possible D gene (5 bases). The CDR3 contains 11 residues. CDR1 DFQATT and CDR2 SNEGSKA come from the germline V gene (reference sequence). The V and J ends lost 3 bases and 12 bases respectively, with 15 bases between them.

This chain links TRBV7-3 with TRBJ1-1, with unresolved D. The CDR3 contains 15 residues. The germline CDR1 and CDR2 sequences are SGHTA and FQGTGA. Trimming took off 0 bases at V and 1 base at J, with 9 bases between the two ends. As DNA, the CDR3 is TGTGCCAGCAGCTTAACGGGTCGGGGGAACACTGAAGCTTTCTTT. It translates to CASSLTGRGNTEAFF.

A single count supports this clone. J is TRBJ2-1 and V is TRBV28; TRBD2 matches at 8 bases. The CDR3 sequence is 14 residues long. V lost 4 bases and J lost 8; bases outside the gene matches: 7. CDR1 is MDHEN, CDR2 SYDVKM, per germline. The CDR3 region is CASSSGLAGYEQFF. CDR3 sequence (DNA): TGTGCCAGCAGTTCCGGACTAGCCGGCTATGAGCAGTTCTTC.

This chain joins TRBV10-3 and TRBJ2-5; tentative D call: TRBD1 (7 bases). V was trimmed by 0 bases and J by 5 bases, leaving 16 bases between them. This CDR3 is built from 16 residues. Germline CDR1 ENHRY, CDR2 SYGVKD. CDR3 coding DNA: TGTGCCATCAGTGAGTCAAATGGAGGGGGCGTGGAGACCCAGTACTTC. Protein sequence: CAISESNGGGVETQYF.

J is TRBJ1-5 and V is TRBV21-1; the table gives TRBD1 as D, unverified against the DNA. TRBV21-1 is recorded as a pseudogene. The CDR3 spans 14 residues. The CDR3 DNA follows: TGTGCCAGCAGCAAGGGGACAAGCAATCAGCCCCAGCATTTT. It is translated as CASSKGTSNQPQHF.

The rearrangement links TRBV6-1 to TRBJ1-5, with D maybe TRBD1 (6 bases). The ends were cut back, 4 bases at V and 8 bases at J, with 30 bases in the middle. Germline CDR1 is MNHNS and CDR2 is SASEGT. The length of the CDR3 is 19 residues. The CDR3 DNA reads as TGTGCCAGCAGTGTAACGCCCGACCAAGAGGGAAAAAGGGGGAAGCCCCAGCATTTT. Protein: CASSVTPDQEGKRGKPQHF.

The CDR3 DNA reads TGTGCCAGCAGTTTGGGGCTTGGCTACACCTTC. Its translation: CASSLGLGYTF. This rearrangement joins TRBV28 to TRBJ1-2; a possible D gene is TRBD1 (5 bases). V lost 3 bases and J 7 bases, leaving 6 bases between the germline ends. The CDR3 extends over 11 amino acids. Germline CDR1 MDHEN, CDR2 SYDVKM.

The gene calls are TRBV29-1 and TRBJ2-5, with 11 bases that match TRBD1. J gave up 4 bases and V 5 bases, and 6 bases lay outside the gene matches. Germline loops: CDR1 SQVTM, CDR2 ANQGSEA. This CDR3 region has 14 residues. CDR3 DNA: TGCAGCGTTAGGGCCGGGACAGGGGGAGAGACCCAGTACTTC. This encodes CSVRAGTGGETQYF.

This CDR3 is CASSQGTSQNIQYF. CDR3 sequence (DNA): TGCGCCAGCAGCCAAGGGACTAGCCAAAACATTCAGTACTTC. V and J are TRBV5-1 and TRBJ2-4; 9 nucleotides agree with TRBD2. Trimming removed 4 bases from V and 5 bases from J; junction bases left unmatched: 4. The CDR3 totals 14 residues. Germline values: CDR1 SGHRS, CDR2 YFSETQ.